The next 8 T cell receptor beta chains were all read from a single sample in a study of early T cells in non-severe SARS-CoV-2 infection. TCRdb re-derived calls from the 5' RACE reads in MiXCR, one entry per CDR3 protein. Here the sample spans around 80,000 distinct CDR3 sequences, roughly an eighth being singletons. The sample taken for sequencing was whole blood. The receptors were sampled from an adult who was a healthcare worker with PCR-confirmed SARS-CoV-2 infection or an uninfected control (not recorded which).

This chain links TRBV19 with TRBJ2-7, with 8 positions matching TRBD2. With 6 bases clipped from V and 3 bases from J, the junction kept 10 bases outside the gene matches. The V gene's germline CDR1 is LNHDA and CDR2 SQIVND (reference sequence). CDR3 length: 15 residues. The CDR3, as DNA: TGTGCCAGTAGCCCCCCGGGCGGGAGGATCTACGAGCAGTACTTC. Protein: CASSPPGGRIYEQYF.

The sample holds many counts of this clonotype. In DNA form, the CDR3 reads TGTGCCAGCAGTGAAAGGTGGTCAGACCATGGCTACACCTTC. Its protein product is CASSERWSDHGYTF. The chain combines TRBV2 with TRBJ1-2; no definite D call. Germline V lookup: CDR1 SNHLY, CDR2 FYNNEI. The CDR3 runs 14 residues. V was trimmed by 2 bases and J by 6 bases, leaving 13 bases between them.

The J gene is TRBJ2-7, the V gene TRBV6-6, with D perhaps matching TRBD1 (5 bases). V lost 3 bases to trimming and J lost 5 bases, with 17 bases between them. This CDR3 is built from 15 residues. CDR1 MNHNY and CDR2 SVGAGI come from the germline V gene (reference sequence). The CDR3, as DNA: TGTGCCAGCAGTTATCAGGGCCTGGGTGGTAACGAGCAGTACTTC. It is translated as CASSYQGLGGNEQYF.

This sequence joins TRBV24-1 and TRBJ1-1; D is unclear. Germline loops: CDR1 KGHDR, CDR2 SFDVKD. This CDR3 contains 12 residues. Trimming removed 4 bases from V and 7 bases from J, with 9 bases in between. In DNA, the CDR3 is TGTGCCACCAGTGACGCAGGAGGTGAAGCTTTCTTT. This codes for CATSDAGGEAFF.

This clonotype came up a few times. The gene calls are TRBV10-2 and TRBJ1-4; D gene unclear. V was pared by 2 bases and J by 15 bases, with 22 bases between. The CDR3 is made up of 15 amino acids. Germline values: CDR1 WSHSY, CDR2 SAAADI. CDR3 loop: CASSEPRRGEPFLFF. CDR3 coding DNA: TGCGCCAGCAGTGAGCCCCGGCGAGGAGAACCGTTCTTGTTTTTT.

This clonotype was found many times. The chain is built from TRBV4-1 and TRBJ1-3; D perhaps matches TRBD1 (6 bases). V lost 1 base and J lost 2, with 12 bases in between. CDR1 is MGHRA and CDR2 is YSYEKL in the germline V gene. The CDR3 runs to 16 residues. The CDR3, as DNA: TGCGCCAGCAGCCAAGCAGGGGTTGCGGCTGGAAACACCATATATTTT. Its translation: CASSQAGVAAGNTIYF.

V is TRBV7-9 and J is TRBJ2-7, with D hard to call. This CDR3 contains 13 residues. The germline V and J ends were trimmed by 1 base and 3 bases, with 7 bases remaining between them. Germline lookup yields CDR1 SEHNR and CDR2 FQNEAQ (reference sequence). CDR3 residues: CASSLGGGYEQYF. The CDR3 bases are TGTGCCAGCAGCTTAGGAGGCGGCTACGAGCAGTACTTC. The variable domain in full, completed from reference TRBV7-9 and TRBJ2-7, reads DTGVSQNPRHKITKRGQNVTFRCDPISEHNRLYWYRQTLGQGPEFLTYFQNEAQLEKSRLLSDRFSAERPKGSFSTLEIQRTEQGDSAMYLCASSLGGGYEQYFGPGTRLTVT.

This clonotype was seen more than once but under ten times. The chain is built from TRBV5-4 and TRBJ2-1; D could derive from TRBD1 or TRBD2 (5 bases each). V was shortened by 4 bases and J by 8 bases, with 13 bases between the two germline ends. Germline V gives CDR1 SGHNT, CDR2 YYREEE (reference sequence). CDR3 length: 13 amino acids. Here the CDR3 DNA reads TGTGCCAGCAGCCTGGTTGGGGGAGATGAGCAGTTCTTC. Its translation: CASSLVGGDEQFF.